Below are 27 T cell receptor beta chains sequenced from a single sample in a study of blood T cell repertoires in COVID-19. Generated by immunoSEQ multiplex PCR, the TCRdb table keeps only in-frame clones and is missing some. This sample has some 350,000 clones, with roughly 90% found just once. Specimen: peripheral blood. The receptors were sampled from a woman in her 30s with COVID-19, enrolled during active disease.

The J gene is TRBJ1-4, the V gene TRBV6-2 or TRBV6-3; maybe TRBD1 (5 bases). The CDR3 has 14 residues. Trimming removed 2 bases from V and 8 bases from J, with 12 bases in between. The germline V gene has CDR1 MNHEY and CDR2 SVGEGT. The CDR3 bases are TGTGCCAGCAGTTACAGGGGAACAGGCGAAAAACTGTTTTTT. Protein product: CASSYRGTGEKLFF.

CDR3 protein: CASTSRDRGGSPLHF. The CDR3 DNA follows: TGTGCCAGTACTAGCCGGGACAGGGGTGGTTCACCCCTCCACTTT. The chain is built from TRBV19 and TRBJ1-6; 10 bases line up with TRBD1. Trimming took 7 bases from V and 9 from J; bases not matched to a gene: 9. The CDR3 is 15 amino acids. The germline CDR1 and CDR2 sequences are LNHDA and SQIVND (reference sequence).

The CDR3 region has the DNA TGTGCCAGCAGGGCAGGGGGTAAAGGGCGGAGCGTTGAGCATTTT. It codes for CASRAGGKGRSVEHF. The chain uses TRBV6-5 and TRBJ1-5; 7 bases align to TRBD1. CDR3 length equals 15 residues. From germline, CDR1 is MNHEY and CDR2 SVGAGI. V gave up 6 bases and J gave up 14 bases; unmatched junction bases: 19.

The chain couples TRBV18 to TRBJ1-2, with 7 positions matching TRBD1. J gave up 4 bases and V 1 base, and 15 bases lay outside the gene matches. CDR1 and CDR2 from the germline V gene are KGHSH and LQKENI. CDR3 size: 18 residues. Here the CDR3 reads CASSPLVEDRAVSYGYTF. The CDR3 nucleotides read TGTGCCAGCTCACCACTGGTAGAAGACAGGGCGGTCAGCTATGGCTACACCTTC.

The chain uses TRBV5-6 and TRBJ2-7; 8 bases are a match to TRBD2. The V gene end was trimmed by 2 bases and the J gene end by 6 bases; junction bases not matched to a gene: 10. The germline gives CDR1 SGHDT, CDR2 YYEEEE. The CDR3 runs 15 residues. The chain's CDR3 is CASSFSGVVLREQYF. CDR3 nucleotide sequence: TGTGCCAGCAGCTTTAGCGGGGTGGTTCTTCGCGAGCAGTACTTC.

The chain couples TRBV5-1 to TRBJ2-7, with D tentatively TRBD2 (6 bases). CDR1 and CDR2 from the germline V gene are SGHRS and YFSETQ. V lost 3 bases to trimming and J lost 2 bases, with 15 bases between them. This CDR3 region has 15 residues. CDR3 in amino acids: CASSSKAGGPYEQYV. CDR3 sequence (DNA): TGCGCCAGCAGCTCGAAAGCGGGTGGGCCCTACGAGCAGTACGTC.

The chain has TRBV29-1 and TRBJ1-2; D possibly corresponds to TRBD1 (6 bases). The CDR3 runs 14 residues. The V gene lost 2 bases and the J gene lost 4 bases, with 14 bases spanning the gap. CDR1 SQVTM and CDR2 ANQGSEA come from the germline V gene. CDR3 sequence: CSVEPRGAGYGYTF. Here the CDR3 DNA reads TGCAGCGTTGAACCTCGGGGGGCCGGCTATGGCTACACCTTC.

In the case of this clone: Other DNA sequences of this sample code for an identical CDR3. V usage is TRBV9 and J usage is TRBJ1-2; no firm D call. CDR1 is SGDLS, CDR2 YYNGEE, per germline. V lost 0 bases and J lost 2, with 8 bases in between. The CDR3 is made up of 14 amino acids. This chain's CDR3 is CASSVAGGNYGYTF. Written as DNA, the CDR3 is TGTGCCAGCAGCGTAGCGGGAGGCAACTATGGCTACACCTTC.

The rearrangement links TRBV19 to TRBJ2-7, with TRBD2 matching over 7 bases. Trimming at V came to 5 bases and at J to 4 bases, leaving 11 bases not matched to a gene. The germline V gene encodes CDR1 LNHDA and CDR2 SQIVND (reference sequence). CDR3 length equals 15 residues. The CDR3 region has the DNA TGTGCCAGTAGTTATAGCCTAGCGGAGATGTACGAGCAGTACGTC. This encodes CASSYSLAEMYEQYV.

The chain is built from TRBV6-6 and TRBJ2-1; 7 nucleotides agree with TRBD1. The ends lost 0 bases at V and 7 bases at J; junction bases unmatched: 3. Germline CDR1 and CDR2: MNHNY and SVGAGI (reference sequence). CDR3 length equals 14 residues. Written as DNA, the CDR3 is TGTGCCAGCAGTTACTCAAAGGGGGCGAATGAGCAGTTCTTC. Encoded protein: CASSYSKGANEQFF.

The genes are TRBV11-2 and TRBJ1-6; D is unclear. Germline values: CDR1 SGHAT, CDR2 FQNNGV. V gave up 2 bases and J gave up 7 bases, with 12 bases separating them. This CDR3 region has 15 residues. This CDR3 is CASSLLGGINSPLHF. The DNA of the CDR3 is TGTGCCAGCAGCTTATTGGGCGGGATAAATTCACCCCTCCACTTT.

This clone was recorded only once. The chain joins TRBV9 to TRBJ1-4, with D uncertain. This CDR3 is 13 amino acids long. Germline CDR1 is SGDLS and CDR2 is YYNGEE. Trimming pared 4 bases from V and 8 bases from J, leaving 12 bases between. The CDR3 DNA is TGTGCCAGCAGCCCAGACCGGGAAGAAAAACTGTTTTTT. It translates to CASSPDREEKLFF.

This clone was found a few times. This chain uses TRBV19 with TRBJ1-4; 9 bases are a match to TRBD1. Germline CDR1 reads LNHDA; CDR2 reads SQIVND (reference sequence). J was trimmed by 8 bases and V by 5 bases; bases with no gene match: 6. The CDR3 has 14 residues. The DNA of the CDR3 is TGTGCCAGTAGTTCCGGGACAGGGTTCGAAAAACTGTTTTTT. It translates to CASSSGTGFEKLFF.

This chain connects TRBV7-9 to TRBJ2-3; no clear D gene. CDR1 and CDR2 from the germline V gene are SEHNR and FQNEAQ (reference sequence). Trimming took off 5 bases at V and 0 bases at J, with 12 bases between the two ends. The CDR3 runs to 15 residues. This CDR3 is CASSLNRASTDTQYF. The CDR3 DNA is TGTGCCAGCAGCCTAAACCGAGCTAGCACAGATACGCAGTATTTT.

The rearrangement joins TRBV5-1 to TRBJ2-7; D ambiguous. V was pared by 3 bases and J by 6 bases, with 19 bases between. CDR3 length equals 15 residues. The germline V gene has CDR1 SGHRS and CDR2 YFSETQ. For the CDR3, the DNA is TGCGCCAGCAGCTCCCGCCTCCTAGGTGGTGGCGAGCAGTACTTC. It encodes CASSSRLLGGGEQYF.

The chain uses TRBV7-9 and TRBJ1-2; D is ambiguous. Trimming stripped 5 bases from V and 5 bases from J, with 12 bases between. This CDR3 comprises 13 residues. Germline V gives CDR1 SEHNR, CDR2 FQNEAQ (reference sequence). The CDR3 spells CASSRRRTYGYTF. CDR3 DNA sequence: TGTGCCAGCAGCCGACGACGGACTTATGGCTACACCTTC.

The chain has TRBV6-5 and TRBJ2-2; 12 nucleotides match TRBD2. The CDR3 totals 15 residues. The V and J ends lost 6 bases and 10 bases, in that order; junction bases with no gene match: 9. In germline, CDR1 is MNHEY, CDR2 SVGAGI. CDR3 amino acids: CASSRQGLAGKELFF. CDR3 nucleotide sequence: TGTGCCAGCAGCAGACAAGGACTAGCGGGAAAGGAGCTGTTTTTT.

The chain links TRBV7-2 to TRBJ2-5, with 10 bases aligning to TRBD1. The germline V gene has CDR1 SGHTA and CDR2 FQGNSA. This CDR3 contains 14 residues. V lost 5 bases, J lost 5 bases, and 5 bases stayed unmatched. CDR3 sequence (DNA): TGTGCCAGCAGCCCCCGGACAGGGGGGGAGACCCAGTACTTC. The encoded protein is CASSPRTGGETQYF. Looking up the rest from reference TRBV7-2 and TRBJ2-5 gives the full variable domain: GAGVSQSPSNKVTEKGKDVELRCDPISGHTALYWYRQSLGQGLEFLIYFQGNSAPDKSGLPSDRFSAERTGGSVSTLTIQRTQQEDSAVYLCASSPRTGGETQYFGPGTRLLVL.

The chain carries TRBV7-2 and TRBJ1-2, with TRBD1 as a possible D gene (5 bases). The CDR3 spans 15 residues. Germline V gene sequence: CDR1 SGHTA, CDR2 FQGNSA. V was pared by 1 base and J by 7 bases, with 16 bases between. CDR3 amino acids: CASSLDGPGDFGYTF. CDR3 coding DNA: TGTGCCAGCAGCTTAGACGGCCCGGGGGATTTTGGCTACACCTTC.

The chain joins TRBV28 to TRBJ2-7; 7 positions match TRBD1. Germline lookup yields CDR1 MDHEN and CDR2 SYDVKM. This CDR3 spans 13 amino acids. Losses at the gene ends were 7 bases for V and 2 bases for J; bases not matched to a gene: 5. CDR3 in DNA: TGTGCCAGCAAATCCGGGACAGCCTACGAGCAGTACTTC. Amino acid sequence: CASKSGTAYEQYF.

This clone came up once. The rearrangement joins TRBV9 to TRBJ2-3, with D tentatively TRBD1 (6 bases). Trimming took off 3 bases at V and 3 bases at J, with 20 bases between the two ends. CDR3 length: 17 residues. Germline CDR1 reads SGDLS; CDR2 reads YYNGEE. The CDR3 is CASSARGLVQGTDTQYF. CDR3 nucleotide sequence: TGTGCCAGCAGCGCGAGGGGGTTGGTCCAGGGGACAGATACGCAGTATTTT.

The chain links TRBV10-3 to TRBJ1-2, with 7 bases lining up with TRBD1. Germline-derived CDR1 and CDR2 are ENHRY and SYGVKD. The CDR3 runs to 13 residues. The trim removed 0 bases at V and 12 bases at J, leaving 7 bases unmatched. The CDR3 is CAISESGRGRHTF. The DNA for the CDR3 is TGTGCCATCAGTGAGTCGGGAAGGGGGCGGCACACCTTC.

The chain links TRBV5-5 to TRBJ1-2, with D maybe TRBD1 (6 bases). This CDR3 region has 15 residues. Deletions cut 5 bases from V and 3 bases from J, with 17 bases between. Germline lookup yields CDR1 SGHKS and CDR2 YYEKEE (reference sequence). CDR3 DNA sequence: TGTGCCAGCAGACAACAGGGTCTACAACACTATGGCTACACCTTC. It is translated as CASRQQGLQHYGYTF.

The chain couples TRBV9 to TRBJ2-1, with TRBD2 matching 8 bases. J lost 6 bases, V lost 4 bases, and 9 bases had no gene match. The CDR3 runs to 15 residues. Per germline, CDR1 SGDLS and CDR2 YYNGEE. DNA for the CDR3: TGTGCCAGCAGCCCACCGGGACTAGACCTCAATGAGCAGTTCTTC. Amino acid sequence: CASSPPGLDLNEQFF.

CDR3 sequence reads: CASSIFYLADQPQHF. The CDR3, as DNA: TGTGCCAGTAGTATTTTTTATTTGGCCGATCAGCCCCAGCATTTT. The chain employs TRBV19 and TRBJ1-5; D gene ambiguous. The CDR3 sequence is 15 residues long. Germline V gene sequence: CDR1 LNHDA, CDR2 SQIVND (reference sequence). V was cut by 3 bases and J by 5 bases, with 14 bases left in between.

V usage is TRBV6-5 and J usage is TRBJ2-1; 10 bases fit TRBD2. CDR3 length: 15 residues. After removal of 5 bases from V and 5 bases from J, the junction contained 6 bases not matched to a gene. The germline CDR1 and CDR2 sequences are MNHEY and SVGAGI. The CDR3 reads CASSKLAGFDNEQFF. The CDR3 DNA is TGTGCCAGCAGTAAACTAGCGGGGTTCGACAATGAGCAGTTCTTC.

The J gene is TRBJ2-3, the V gene TRBV7-2; 8 positions match TRBD2. Germline-derived CDR1 and CDR2 are SGHTA and FQGNSA. CDR3 length: 14 residues. V shed 3 bases, J shed 8 bases, and the junction held 7 bases outside the gene matches. DNA for the CDR3: TGTGCCAGCAGCTTTATTAGCGGGGAGGCTACGCAGTATTTT. Translation gives CASSFISGEATQYF.